Presented here are 17 T cell receptor beta chains from one specimen sequenced in a study of T-cell memory formation after mild COVID-19. TCRdb itself ran the 5' RACE reads through MiXCR, one entry per CDR3 protein. The sample shows around 180,000 distinct CDR3 sequences, around 18% of them seen only once. Specimen: PBMCs or a T cell subset sorted from them (not recorded which). The source is a man younger than 35 who had mild COVID-19 (a few samples of this study predate the infection). Cell type and time point are not known.

The gene calls are TRBV7-9 and TRBJ2-1; D perhaps matches TRBD2 (5 bases). This CDR3 spans 14 amino acids. The V end lost 5 bases, the J end lost 9 bases, and 17 bases lay between the germline ends. Germline lookup yields CDR1 SEHNR and CDR2 FQNEAQ (reference sequence). For the CDR3, the DNA is TGTGCCAGCAGCCCACTCTTCCGCGCGGGTGAGCAGTTCTTC. Protein sequence: CASSPLFRAGEQFF.

This clonotype was detected a few times. The chain carries TRBV12-3 or TRBV12-4 and TRBJ1-3; a weak D match, TRBD1 (6 bases). V lost 1 base and J lost 3, with 13 bases in between. This CDR3 is 16 amino acids long. Here the CDR3 DNA reads TGTGCCAGCAGTTTAGTGGGACAAAGAAGTGGAAACACCATATATTTT. Its protein is CASSLVGQRSGNTIYF.

The chain carries TRBV5-6 and TRBJ2-5; 7 positions agree with TRBD1. The V and J ends lost 4 bases and 5 bases, in that order; junction bases with no gene match: 11. Germline CDR1 SGHDT, CDR2 YYEEEE. The CDR3 is 15 amino acids. CDR3 in DNA: TGTGCCAGCAGCCCTGAGGGGGCTAGTGCGGAGACCCAGTACTTC. Translation gives CASSPEGASAETQYF.

The V call is TRBV21-1, the J call TRBJ2-3; TRBD1 is the table's D call and was not checked against the DNA. TRBV21-1 is noted as a pseudogene. The CDR3 is made up of 15 amino acids. This CDR3 reads CASSSGSGELDTQYF. DNA of the CDR3: TGTGCCAGCAGCTCGGGAAGCGGGGAATTAGATACGCAGTATTTT.

The chain carries TRBV29-1 and TRBJ1-5; maybe TRBD1 (5 bases). This CDR3 spans 14 amino acids. Trimming took 0 bases from V and 7 from J, leaving 13 bases between them. Per germline, CDR1 SQVTM and CDR2 ANQGSEA. CDR3 in amino acids: CSVEDHRSRQPQHF. The CDR3 nucleotides read TGCAGCGTTGAAGATCACAGGAGCCGGCAGCCCCAGCATTTT. The full variable domain, in which reference TRBV29-1 and TRBJ1-5 provide the parts outside the CDR3, is SAVISQKPSRDICQRGTSLTIQCQVDSQVTMMFWYRQQPGQSLTLIATANQGSEATYESGFVIDKFPISRPNLTFSTLTVSNMSPEDSSIYLCSVEDHRSRQPQHFGDGTRLSIL.

This clonotype was picked up a small number of times. The chain is built from TRBV4-3 and TRBJ1-4; TRBD1 aligns across 10 bases. V trimming: 2 bases; J trimming: 5 bases; junction bases outside the gene matches: 2. The germline V gene has CDR1 LGHNA and CDR2 YSLEER. The CDR3 has 15 amino acids. The CDR3 protein is CASSQPGQGNEKLFF. CDR3 DNA: TGCGCCAGCAGCCAACCGGGACAGGGGAATGAAAAACTGTTTTTT.

The CDR3 sequence: CASSLFSGGTYEQYV. In nucleotides, the CDR3 is TGTGCCAGCAGCTTATTTAGCGGGGGAACCTACGAGCAGTACGTC. The chain employs TRBV7-2 and TRBJ2-7; 9 bases match TRBD2. After removal of 2 bases from V and 2 bases from J, the junction contained 4 bases not matched to a gene. CDR1 is SGHTA, CDR2 FQGNSA, per germline. The CDR3 length is 15 residues.

The chain joins TRBV7-3 to TRBJ2-7; no clear D. Trimming cost V 5 bases and J 2 bases, with 13 bases left between them. CDR1 is SGHTA, CDR2 FQGTGA, per germline. The CDR3 length is 14 residues. The CDR3 DNA sequence: TGTGCCAGCAGCCCCGGTGGGCCTACCTACGAGCAGTACTTC. Encoded protein: CASSPGGPTYEQYF.

There are a few counts of this clonotype. The rearrangement uses TRBV2 and TRBJ1-5; D possibly corresponds to TRBD1 (5 bases). CDR1 is SNHLY, CDR2 FYNNEI, per germline. The CDR3 consists of 15 residues. V shed 6 bases and J shed 0 bases, with 12 bases lying between them. DNA of the CDR3: TGTGCCAGCAGAAAGGGGTTTAGTAGCAATCAGCCCCAGCATTTT. It encodes CASRKGFSSNQPQHF.

This clonotype was picked up a small number of times. This chain joins TRBV5-1 and TRBJ1-1; D remains ambiguous. CDR3 length: 15 residues. The ends were cut back, 1 base at V and 0 bases at J, with 10 bases in the middle. Germline CDR1 and CDR2: SGHRS and YFSETQ. DNA of the CDR3: TGCGCCAGCAGCTTGATACCCGGGTTGAACACTGAAGCTTTCTTT. Its protein product is CASSLIPGLNTEAFF.

This clonotype was detected ten times or more. This rearrangement joins TRBV7-8 to TRBJ2-3, with D maybe TRBD2 (7 bases). The V end was cut by 6 bases, the J end by 5 bases, with 15 bases between. The CDR3 is made up of 14 amino acids. Per the germline V gene, CDR1 is SGHVS and CDR2 is FQNEAQ. For the CDR3, the DNA is TGTGCCAGCAGGGTGGGGGGGCGACGAGATACGCAGTATTTT. Protein product: CASRVGGRRDTQYF.

The chain combines TRBV18 with TRBJ1-5; a possible D gene is TRBD1 (5 bases). Germline assignment: CDR1 KGHSH and CDR2 LQKENI. The V and J ends lost 3 bases and 2 bases respectively, with 14 bases between them. The CDR3 spans 16 residues. CDR3 DNA: TGTGCCAGCTCACCCCCGTCGGGCAGGGGCAATCAGCCCCAGCATTTT. Its translation is CASSPPSGRGNQPQHF.

The rearrangement links TRBV18 to TRBJ1-4; D remains ambiguous. From germline, CDR1 is KGHSH and CDR2 LQKENI. The CDR3 is 12 amino acids. The germline V and J ends were trimmed by 6 bases and 8 bases, with 10 bases remaining between them. The CDR3 loop reads CASSRASEKLFF. The DNA of the CDR3 is TGTGCCAGCTCCCGTGCAAGCGAAAAACTGTTTTTT. The complete variable domain, with remaining parts taken from reference TRBV18 and TRBJ1-4, reads NAGVMQNPRHLVRRRGQEARLRCSPMKGHSHVYWYRQLPEEGLKFMVYLQKENIIDESGMPKERFSAEFPKEGPSILRIQQVVRGDSAAYFCASSRASEKLFFGSGTQLSVL.

A few counts support this clonotype. CDR3 sequence (DNA): TGTGCCACCAGCTCATGGGGAGGGGCCGGTAATGAGCAGTTCTTC. Residues: CATSSWGGAGNEQFF. The chain uses TRBV15 and TRBJ2-1, with 7 positions matching TRBD2. V trimming: 5 bases; J trimming: 7 bases; junction bases outside the gene matches: 11. The CDR3 is 15 residues long. Germline V CDR1 and CDR2: LNHNV, YYDKDF (reference sequence). The full variable domain, its missing parts supplied by reference TRBV15 and TRBJ2-1, is DAMVIQNPRYQVTQFGKPVTLSCSQTLNHNVMYWYQQKSSQAPKLLFHYYDKDFNNEADTPDNFQSRRPNTSFCFLDIRSPGLGDTAMYLCATSSWGGAGNEQFFGPGTRLTVL.

The chain carries TRBV7-2 and TRBJ2-1; TRBD2 matches 10 bases. CDR3 length equals 17 residues. Germline V gene data show CDR1 as SGHTA and CDR2 as FQGNSA. V gave up 0 bases and J gave up 9 bases; unmatched junction bases: 11. In DNA, the CDR3 is TGTGCCAGCAGCTTAGCCCCTTTATCTAGCGGGGGAGGTGAGCAGTTCTTC. The encoded protein is CASSLAPLSSGGGEQFF. Variable domain in full (rest from reference TRBV7-2 and TRBJ2-1): GAGVSQSPSNKVTEKGKDVELRCDPISGHTALYWYRQSLGQGLEFLIYFQGNSAPDKSGLPSDRFSAERTGGSVSTLTIQRTQQEDSAVYLCASSLAPLSSGGGEQFFGPGTRLTVL.

There are a few counts of this clonotype. A much larger clone sits a single nucleotide away, making a read error possible. The chain couples TRBV2 to TRBJ2-3; 7 bases map to TRBD1. The CDR3 length is 14 residues. Germline V gene lookup returns CDR1 SNHLY and CDR2 FYNNEI. Trimming at V came to 6 bases and at J to 1 base, leaving 4 bases not matched to a gene. The CDR3 coding sequence is TGTGCCAGCAGCCGGGACAGTGGCACAGATACGCAGTATTTT. Translating it yields CASSRDSGTDTQYF. Full variable domain (remainder filled in from reference TRBV2 and TRBJ2-3): EPEVTQTPSHQVTQMGQEVILRCVPISNHLYFYWYRQILGQKVEFLVSFYNNEISEKSEIFDDQFSVERPDGSNFTLKIRSTKLEDSAMYFCASSRDSGTDTQYFGPGTRLTVL.

The chain recombines TRBV29-1 with TRBJ2-3; 12 bases map to TRBD2. V trimming: 6 bases; J trimming: 1 base; junction bases outside the gene matches: 5. The CDR3 runs to 15 residues. Germline V gene lookup returns CDR1 SQVTM and CDR2 ANQGSEA. CDR3 amino acids: CSVTSGGFRTDTQYF. The CDR3 DNA is TGCAGCGTGACTAGCGGGGGATTCCGCACAGATACGCAGTATTTT.